This TCR beta chain comes out of a study of CD8 T cells in Susac syndrome. The germline V and J ends were trimmed by 2 bases and 0 bases, with 16 bases remaining between them. The CDR3 length is 17 residues. Looked up from germline, CDR1 is DFQATT and CDR2 is SNEGSKA (reference sequence). It was with random hexamers that about 0.45 to 1 ug RNA was reverse transcribed. A single record per CDR3 protein comes from TCRdb applying MiXCR to the immunoSEQ multiplex PCR reads. The sample consists of approximately 180,000 distinct CDR3 sequences, 90% to 95% of them appearing once. The gene calls are TRBV20-1 and TRBJ2-2; D is possibly TRBD2 (5 bases). Sequencing input: CD4+ T cells from PBMCs. The clonotype was recovered from a human donor with Susac syndrome. The CDR3 DNA is TGCAGTGCTAGAAGAAGTTGGACTCCCTCGAACACCGGGGAGCTGTTTTTT. Amino acid sequence: CSARRSWTPSNTGELFF.